This T cell receptor (beta chain) emerged from a study of blood T cell repertoires in COVID-19. Whole-study context: The samples span acute and convalescent COVID-19 from the United States, Italy and Spain.

In the study's own analysis: Reference gene primer amplification yielded estimated nucleated cell counts. Measured with immunoSEQ multiplex PCR; TCRdb has only the in-frame clones, and not every one. The V and J calls and clone size are taken from that table; D and trimming were inferred from the DNA. The sample consists of approximately 330,000 clones, nearly 90% of them appearing once. The sample taken for sequencing was peripheral blood. The clonotype comes from a woman between 35 and 50 years old with COVID-19, enrolled during active disease.

The CDR3 sequence is CASSQVWGDTDTQYF. The CDR3, as DNA: TGCGCCAGCAGCCAAGTTTGGGGGGACACAGATACGCAGTATTTT. V gene TRBV4-3 combines with J gene TRBJ2-3; D might be TRBD2 (6 bases). The V end was cut by 1 base, the J end by 2 bases, with 10 bases between. Germline CDR1 reads LGHNA; CDR2 reads YSLEER. The CDR3 has 15 amino acids.